The clone carrying this T cell receptor (beta chain) has more than one count but fewer than ten. These data belong to a study of identical twins. CDR1 is SGDLS, CDR2 YYNGEE, per germline. Deletions cut 4 bases from V and 2 bases from J, with 13 bases between. The CDR3 spans 14 residues. TCRdb re-analysed the 5' RACE reads in MiXCR, keeping a single row per CDR3 protein. The sample comprises some 790,000 distinct CDR3 sequences, over 15% of which are singletons, and around 13% rests with the top ten. The data were also submitted as part of a second study, on T cells expressing NK-cell markers.

The TCR was taken from a woman younger than 30 in good health. The source material was PBMCs. This sequence joins TRBV9 and TRBJ2-7, with D perhaps matching TRBD1 (6 bases). In DNA form, the CDR3 reads TGTGCCAGCAGCTTGCGACAGGAACCCTACGAGCAGTACTTC. Translated: CASSLRQEPYEQYF.